Below, 32 T cell receptor beta chains from the same sample are listed, as sequenced in a study of blood T cell repertoires in COVID-19. TCRdb's copy holds only in-frame clones and misses some; the assay was immunoSEQ multiplex PCR. This table holds about 220,000 clones, over 75% found once. The specimen sequenced was PBMCs or T cells enriched from blood (not recorded which). These receptor sequences come from an older woman who had recovered from COVID-19.

This chain uses TRBV9 with TRBJ2-3; possible D gene TRBD2, 7 bases. Germline V CDR1 and CDR2: SGDLS, YYNGEE. Trimming removed 9 bases at V and 0 bases at J, with 14 bases between. The CDR3 has 14 residues. This CDR3 reads CATSKGGSTDTQYF. In nucleotides, the CDR3 is TGTGCCACCTCGAAGGGGGGGAGCACAGATACGCAGTATTTT.

This clone was seen more than once but under ten times. V is TRBV27 and J is TRBJ1-5; TRBD1 aligns across 10 bases. V dropped 5 bases and J dropped 6; count of bases not matched to a gene: 10. Germline CDR1 reads MNHEY; CDR2 reads SMNVEV (reference sequence). The CDR3 covers 16 residues. CDR3 sequence: CASSMFTDRGAQPQHF. The CDR3 region has the DNA TGTGCCAGCAGTATGTTCACGGACAGGGGGGCTCAGCCCCAGCATTTT.

CDR3 loop: CASSPRGAPRGYTF. The CDR3 nucleotides read TGTGCCAGCAGCCCCCGGGGGGCGCCTCGAGGCTACACCTTC. This chain joins TRBV7-9 and TRBJ1-2; D might be TRBD1 (6 bases). The length of the CDR3 is 14 residues. V lost 5 bases, J lost 8 bases, and 18 bases lay in between. CDR1 and CDR2 (germline): SEHNR, FQNEAQ (reference sequence). The full variable domain, its missing parts supplied by reference TRBV7-9 and TRBJ1-2, is DTGVSQNPRHKITKRGQNVTFRCDPISEHNRLYWYRQTLGQGPEFLTYFQNEAQLEKSRLLSDRFSAERPKGSFSTLEIQRTEQGDSAMYLCASSPRGAPRGYTFGSGTRLTVV.

The sample holds a few counts of this clone. J is TRBJ1-6 and V is TRBV2; D is perhaps TRBD1 (5 bases). Germline V lookup: CDR1 SNHLY, CDR2 FYNNEI. V was clipped by 3 bases and J by 7 bases, with 10 bases between them. This CDR3 has 14 amino acids. CDR3 loop: CASSDRVTNSPLHF. The CDR3, as DNA: TGTGCCAGCAGTGACAGGGTAACAAATTCACCCCTCCACTTT.

V gene TRBV18 combines with J gene TRBJ2-1, with a tentative D call TRBD1 (6 bases). The V end was cut by 0 bases, the J end by 6 bases, with 15 bases between. The germline V gene encodes CDR1 KGHSH and CDR2 LQKENI. The CDR3 totals 16 residues. The CDR3 loop reads CASSPPSGTISNEQFF. CDR3 in DNA: TGTGCCAGCTCACCACCTTCGGGGACAATCTCCAATGAGCAGTTCTTC. The complete variable domain, with remaining parts taken from reference TRBV18 and TRBJ2-1, reads NAGVMQNPRHLVRRRGQEARLRCSPMKGHSHVYWYRQLPEEGLKFMVYLQKENIIDESGMPKERFSAEFPKEGPSILRIQQVVRGDSAAYFCASSPPSGTISNEQFFGPGTRLTVL.

V usage is TRBV6-1 and J usage is TRBJ1-2, with 7 positions matching TRBD1. Trimming took 1 base from V and 6 from J; bases not matched to a gene: 8. From germline, CDR1 is MNHNS and CDR2 SASEGT. This CDR3 is built from 15 residues. CDR3 nucleotides: TGTGCCAGCAGTGAAGACTTGACAGGGTTGGATGGCTACACCTTC. Amino acids: CASSEDLTGLDGYTF.

The rearrangement joins TRBV5-4 to TRBJ2-5; TRBD2 aligns across 14 bases. The CDR3 spans 17 residues. Germline assignment: CDR1 SGHNT and CDR2 YYREEE (reference sequence). V shed 4 bases and J 2 bases; nucleotides not matched to a gene: 7. This CDR3 reads CASSAGLAGGLQETQYF. The CDR3 DNA reads as TGTGCCAGCAGCGCTGGACTAGCGGGGGGCCTACAAGAGACCCAGTACTTC.

V gene TRBV6-6 combines with J gene TRBJ2-7, with 8 bases aligning to TRBD1. This CDR3 contains 12 residues. The germline V gene encodes CDR1 MNHNY and CDR2 SVGAGI (reference sequence). The DNA of the CDR3 is TGTGTCTCTGGACAGGGAGACCACGAGCAGTACTTC. The encoded protein is CVSGQGDHEQYF.

The rearrangement joins TRBV5-5 to TRBJ2-5; 10 nucleotides agree with TRBD1. The CDR3 extends over 16 amino acids. V shed 0 bases and J 5 bases; nucleotides not matched to a gene: 7. Germline CDR1 reads SGHKS; CDR2 reads YYEKEE (reference sequence). The CDR3 sequence is CASSLGVTGGGETQYF. CDR3 sequence (DNA): TGTGCCAGCAGCTTGGGGGTGACAGGGGGCGGTGAGACCCAGTACTTC.

This clone was detected a few times. The genes are TRBV12-3 or TRBV12-4 and TRBJ2-2; the D is unclear. The CDR3 is 11 residues long. Trimming stripped 3 bases from V and 7 bases from J, with 3 bases between. The CDR3 protein is CASSFYGELFF. Here the CDR3 DNA reads TGTGCCAGCAGTTTCTACGGGGAGCTGTTTTTT.

The CDR3 DNA sequence: TGTGCCACCAGTGCCGGGAGTAGCGAGGGCACAGATACGCAGTATTTT. The encoded protein is CATSAGSSEGTDTQYF. The chain uses TRBV24-1 and TRBJ2-3; possible D gene TRBD2, 6 bases. The CDR3 is 16 residues long. Germline V gene data show CDR1 as KGHDR and CDR2 as SFDVKD. Trimming removed 5 bases from V and 1 base from J, with 15 bases in between.

The chain couples TRBV19 to TRBJ1-6; 8 bases align to TRBD1. The CDR3 is 14 residues long. The V gene end was trimmed by 6 bases and the J gene end by 6 bases; junction bases not matched to a gene: 4. CDR1 and CDR2 from the germline V gene are LNHDA and SQIVND (reference sequence). This CDR3 is CASRTGAGNSPLHF. The CDR3, as DNA: TGTGCCAGTAGGACAGGGGCGGGTAATTCACCCCTCCACTTT.

This clone was observed many times. This chain uses TRBV24-1 with TRBJ2-2; TRBD1 agrees at 7 bases. This CDR3 region has 12 residues. The germline V gene has CDR1 KGHDR and CDR2 SFDVKD. With V trimmed by 10 bases and J by 4 bases, 2 bases remained unmatched. The CDR3 sequence is CATTGSTGELFF. In DNA form, the CDR3 reads TGTGCCACGACAGGGAGCACCGGGGAGCTGTTTTTT.

The V and J genes are TRBV7-2 and TRBJ2-3; D is possibly TRBD2 (7 bases). Trimming pared 0 bases from V and 5 bases from J, leaving 15 bases between. CDR1 is SGHTA, CDR2 FQGNSA, per germline. This CDR3 has 16 amino acids. CDR3 in amino acids: CASSLATAGAGDTQYF. For the CDR3, the DNA is TGTGCCAGCAGCTTAGCCACGGCGGGGGCCGGAGATACGCAGTATTTT.

The rearrangement joins TRBV10-3 to TRBJ1-6; tentatively, D is TRBD1 (6 bases). Germline V gene sequence: CDR1 ENHRY, CDR2 SYGVKD. The ends were cut back, 6 bases at V and 5 bases at J, with 8 bases in the middle. This CDR3 has 13 amino acids. The CDR3 spells CAIRDSNNSPLHF. In DNA form, the CDR3 reads TGTGCCATCAGGGACAGTAATAATTCACCCCTCCACTTT.

In the case of this clone: Other DNA sequences within the sample encode an identical CDR3. Here the CDR3 DNA reads TGTGCCAGCTCACCTGGACAGCAAGAGACCCAGTACTTC. Translating gives CASSPGQQETQYF. V and J are TRBV18 and TRBJ2-5, with D maybe TRBD1 (6 bases). The V end was cut by 3 bases, the J end by 2 bases, with 7 bases between. From germline, CDR1 is KGHSH and CDR2 LQKENI. The length of the CDR3 is 13 residues.

V usage is TRBV10-3 and J usage is TRBJ2-5; 11 bases fit TRBD2. With 2 bases clipped from V and 5 bases from J, the junction kept 4 bases outside the gene matches. Germline-derived CDR1 and CDR2 are ENHRY and SYGVKD. The CDR3 is 15 residues long. The CDR3 region has the DNA TGTGCCATCAGTGAGGTAGCGGGGGGGTCTGAGACCCAGTACTTC. Its protein product is CAISEVAGGSETQYF.

The chain uses TRBV25-1 and TRBJ2-5; D is possibly TRBD1 (5 bases). Germline-derived CDR1 and CDR2 are MGHDK and SYGVNS. CDR3 length: 14 amino acids. V lost 0 bases to trimming and J lost 2 bases, with 7 bases between them. The CDR3 loop is CASSEYRAQETQYF. For the CDR3, the DNA is TGTGCCAGCAGTGAATACAGGGCTCAAGAGACCCAGTACTTC.

The chain joins TRBV18 to TRBJ2-3; D not certain. With 2 bases removed from V and 0 bases from J, the gap between germline ends came to 6 bases. Per the germline V gene, CDR1 is KGHSH and CDR2 is LQKENI. The CDR3 loop spans 14 amino acids. The DNA for the CDR3 is TGTGCCAGCTCACCAGGCAGAAGCACAGATACGCAGTATTTT. Amino acid sequence: CASSPGRSTDTQYF.

This clone was counted between two and nine times. The gene calls are TRBV6-5 and TRBJ1-6, with TRBD1 identical over 8 bases. Per germline, CDR1 MNHEY and CDR2 SVGAGI. This CDR3 comprises 14 residues. Unmatched junction bases numbered 3, after V lost 2 bases and J lost 9 bases. CDR3 DNA: TGTGCCAGCAGTTACGACAGGGGCAGTTCACCCCTCCACTTT. This gives the protein CASSYDRGSSPLHF.

This clone came up once. This chain joins TRBV5-1 and TRBJ1-4, with TRBD1 as a possible D gene (6 bases). V gave up 0 bases and J gave up 8 bases, with 11 bases separating them. The CDR3 has 14 amino acids. Per the germline V gene, CDR1 is SGHRS and CDR2 is YFSETQ. The CDR3 here is CASSLAPGDEKLFF. The DNA for the CDR3 is TGCGCCAGCAGCTTGGCCCCAGGGGACGAAAAACTGTTTTTT.

This clone was observed a single time. This sequence joins TRBV24-1 and TRBJ2-3; TRBD2 matches at 7 bases. Germline loops: CDR1 KGHDR, CDR2 SFDVKD. The CDR3 is 14 residues long. Trimming cost V 4 bases and J 8 bases; bases outside gene matches: 8. The DNA for the CDR3 is TGTGCCACCAGTGACCCCCTTTGGGAGGGTACGCAGTATTTT. This gives the protein CATSDPLWEGTQYF.

This clone was detected only a few times. Here the CDR3 reads CAIWTGGNRETQYF. The CDR3 bases are TGTGCCATTTGGACAGGGGGGAATCGGGAGACCCAGTACTTC. The gene calls are TRBV10-3 and TRBJ2-5; 10 positions match TRBD1. Per the germline V gene, CDR1 is ENHRY and CDR2 is SYGVKD. With 9 bases clipped from V and 5 bases from J, the junction kept 9 bases outside the gene matches. This CDR3 comprises 14 residues.

The V gene is TRBV5-1, the J gene TRBJ1-4, with TRBD1 matching 8 bases. Germline lookup yields CDR1 SGHRS and CDR2 YFSETQ. Trimming cost V 4 bases and J 8 bases; bases outside gene matches: 7. CDR3 length: 14 amino acids. The chain's CDR3 is CASSLQGAQEKLFF. The CDR3 DNA reads as TGCGCCAGCAGCCTCCAGGGGGCACAGGAAAAACTGTTTTTT.

The sample holds one count of this clone. J is TRBJ2-3 and V is TRBV7-2; D unresolved. Germline V gene data show CDR1 as SGHTA and CDR2 as FQGNSA. With 1 base removed from V and 1 base from J, the gap between germline ends came to 6 bases. The CDR3 consists of 14 residues. CDR3 nucleotide sequence: TGTGCCAGCAGCTTAGGGCGGCGCACAGATACGCAGTATTTT. Amino acids: CASSLGRRTDTQYF.

The V gene is TRBV19, the J gene TRBJ1-4, with 7 bases that match TRBD1. V lost 6 bases and J lost 0; bases outside the gene matches: 7. Germline-derived CDR1 and CDR2 are LNHDA and SQIVND (reference sequence). There are 16 residues in the CDR3. CDR3 in DNA: TGTGCCAGTAGCAAAGGGACAGCGGCAACTAATGAAAAACTGTTTTTT. Its protein product is CASSKGTAATNEKLFF.

This clone was counted only a few times. This rearrangement joins TRBV27 to TRBJ1-4; weak D call: TRBD1 (5 bases). The CDR3 is made up of 15 amino acids. Germline CDR1 is MNHEY and CDR2 is SMNVEV (reference sequence). Trimming took off 6 bases at V and 4 bases at J, with 15 bases between the two ends. CDR3 residues: CASSPDSWFNEKLFF. For the CDR3, the DNA is TGTGCCAGCAGCCCCGACAGCTGGTTTAATGAAAAACTGTTTTTT. The full variable domain, completed using reference TRBV27 and TRBJ1-4, is EAQVTQNPRYLITVTGKKLTVTCSQNMNHEYMSWYRQDPGLGLRQIYYSMNVEVTDKGDVPEGYKVSRKEKRNFPLILESPSPNQTSLYFCASSPDSWFNEKLFFGSGTQLSVL.

The rearrangement uses TRBV21-1 and TRBJ1-2; the table gives TRBD1 as D, unverified against the DNA. TRBV21-1 is a recognized pseudogene. The CDR3 has 16 amino acids. The chain's CDR3 is CASNSPARGRSYGYTF. The CDR3 DNA reads as TGTGCCAGCAACAGTCCCGCCAGGGGGCGCAGCTATGGCTACACCTTC.

J is TRBJ1-4 and V is TRBV6-2 or TRBV6-3; 7 bases are a match to TRBD1. Germline values: CDR1 MNHEY, CDR2 SVGEGT. CDR3 length: 14 residues. The ends lost 4 bases at V and 6 bases at J; junction bases unmatched: 5. CDR3 nucleotide sequence: TGTGCCAGCAGTTCCCTTACAGGGGATGAAAAACTGTTTTTT. Its translation is CASSSLTGDEKLFF.

The chain links TRBV4-3 to TRBJ2-7; no firm D call. The germline V gene encodes CDR1 LGHNA and CDR2 YSLEER. The CDR3 is made up of 15 amino acids. V was shortened by 1 base and J by 0 bases, with 10 bases between the two germline ends. The chain's CDR3 is CASSQGLRSSYEQYF. In DNA form, the CDR3 reads TGCGCCAGCAGCCAAGGGCTAAGGAGCTCCTACGAGCAGTACTTC.

This chain uses TRBV15 with TRBJ1-4, with a tentative D call TRBD1 (5 bases). Germline values: CDR1 LNHNV, CDR2 YYDKDF (reference sequence). The length of the CDR3 is 16 residues. Deletions cut 0 bases from V and 4 bases from J, with 12 bases between. The CDR3 reads CATSRDRRGHNEKLFF. The CDR3 bases are TGTGCCACCAGCAGAGATCGGAGGGGTCATAATGAAAAACTGTTTTTT.

This clone was seen only once. This sequence joins TRBV6-5 and TRBJ1-2, with D unresolved. V was shortened by 11 bases and J by 8 bases, with 12 bases between the two germline ends. Per the germline V gene, CDR1 is MNHEY and CDR2 is SVGAGI. The CDR3 spans 10 residues. CDR3 in amino acids: CAGRGVGYTF. For the CDR3, the DNA is TGTGCCGGAAGAGGCGTGGGCTACACCTTC.